A single sample is the source of the 23 T cell receptor beta chains below, sequenced in a study of blood T cells in healthy people across ages. With a J-beta primer mix and a sample-barcoded 5' primer, a second PCR ran about 7 to 12 cycles. TCRdb ran MiXCR on the 5' RACE reads and lists one entry per CDR3 protein. The sample records roughly 1,000,000 distinct CDR3 sequences, almost 25% being singletons. These data are also associated with another study on T cells of mothers and their children.

Material: blood. The receptors stem from a girl aged 2-10 years in good health.

In its sample, this clonotype was seen a few times. This rearrangement joins TRBV27 to TRBJ2-1, with D tentatively TRBD2 (5 bases). V was trimmed by 8 bases and J by 7 bases, leaving 21 bases between them. This CDR3 has 15 residues. The germline V gene encodes CDR1 MNHEY and CDR2 SMNVEV (reference sequence). CDR3 region: CASLKQGGLSNEQFF. In DNA, the CDR3 is TGTGCCAGCCTCAAACAAGGCGGGCTAAGTAATGAGCAGTTCTTC.

This chain links TRBV11-2 with TRBJ1-1; tentative D call: TRBD1 (5 bases). With 5 bases removed from V and 4 bases from J, the gap between germline ends came to 20 bases. CDR1 and CDR2 from the germline V gene are SGHAT and FQNNGV. This CDR3 contains 16 residues. The CDR3 DNA is TGTGCCAGCAGCCGGATTGGAGTAGGGGAGGGCACTGAAGCTTTCTTT. Translation gives CASSRIGVGEGTEAFF.

This clonotype was picked up a small number of times. The V gene is TRBV12-3 or TRBV12-4, the J gene TRBJ2-7, with 8 nucleotides matching TRBD1. V lost 6 bases to trimming and J lost 5 bases; unmatched junction nucleotides: 9. The CDR3 spans 14 residues. The CDR3 reads CASSLDRGIDEQYF. The CDR3 DNA sequence: TGTGCCAGCAGCCTTGACAGGGGTATCGACGAGCAGTACTTC.

The rearrangement links TRBV29-1 to TRBJ2-5; the D gene is possibly TRBD1 (6 bases). The DNA end is a closer match to TRBJ2-7, so the J assignment may be wrong. Germline CDR1 reads SQVTM; CDR2 reads ANQGSEA. This CDR3 comprises 13 residues. The CDR3 region has the DNA TGCAGCGTTTTCAGGACAGAGACCTACGAGCAGTACTTC. Protein sequence: CSVFRTETYEQYF.

The J gene is TRBJ1-5, the V gene TRBV7-9; a possible D gene is TRBD1 (6 bases). The CDR3 runs 15 residues. The V gene's germline CDR1 is SEHNR and CDR2 FQNEAQ (reference sequence). V dropped 5 bases and J dropped 2 bases, with 13 bases sitting between them. CDR3 in DNA: TGTGCCAGCAGCCCCAACAGGGTTGGCAATCAGCCCCAGCATTTT. Protein: CASSPNRVGNQPQHF.

The chain combines TRBV2 with TRBJ1-2; D not certain. This CDR3 has 13 amino acids. Germline V gives CDR1 SNHLY, CDR2 FYNNEI. The V end was cut by 8 bases, the J end by 3 bases, with 13 bases between. In DNA, the CDR3 is TGTGCCAGCCATATCCGGGAAGACTATGGCTACACCTTC. Its translation: CASHIREDYGYTF.

This clonotype appeared a few times. The chain employs TRBV6-6 and TRBJ1-4; D ambiguous. Trimming took 3 bases from V and 7 from J, leaving 12 bases between them. Germline V gene lookup returns CDR1 MNHNY and CDR2 SVGAGI (reference sequence). The CDR3 spans 14 residues. CDR3 nucleotide sequence: TGTGCCAGCAGTTATGAGGACGGACGTGAAAAACTGTTTTTT. Amino acid sequence: CASSYEDGREKLFF.

V usage is TRBV14 and J usage is TRBJ2-1; 7 nucleotides agree with TRBD2. From germline, CDR1 is SGHDN and CDR2 FVKESK. Trimming took 4 bases from V and 4 from J; bases not matched to a gene: 7. The CDR3 length is 15 residues. The CDR3 spells CASSRASGIYNEQFF. Written as DNA, the CDR3 is TGTGCCAGCAGCCGAGCTAGCGGCATATACAATGAGCAGTTCTTC.

The V gene is TRBV29-1, the J gene TRBJ2-1, with TRBD2 identical over 8 bases. CDR1 is SQVTM and CDR2 is ANQGSEA in the germline V gene. The CDR3 consists of 13 residues. The ends lost 7 bases at V and 5 bases at J; junction bases unmatched: 7. The CDR3, as DNA: TGCAGCGCCAGACTAGCGACCGACAATGAGCAGTTCTTC. This sequence encodes CSARLATDNEQFF.

Only a few counts were recorded for this clonotype. The chain employs TRBV7-2 and TRBJ2-1, with D tentatively TRBD2 (5 bases). With 2 bases removed from V and 8 bases from J, the gap between germline ends came to 13 bases. The CDR3 covers 14 residues. CDR1 and CDR2 from the germline V gene are SGHTA and FQGNSA. CDR3 region: CASSLSLAIDEQFF. CDR3 DNA sequence: TGTGCCAGCAGCTTATCCCTAGCTATAGATGAGCAGTTCTTC.

This chain links TRBV6-2 or TRBV6-3 with TRBJ1-1; D uncertain. This CDR3 is built from 13 residues. V was shortened by 10 bases and J by 5 bases, with 17 bases between the two germline ends. Germline loops: CDR1 MNHEY, CDR2 SVGEGT. CDR3 DNA: TGTGCCATGTGGTCCGGGTGGGGAACTGAAGCTTTCTTT. Protein sequence: CAMWSGWGTEAFF.

The rearrangement links TRBV20-1 to TRBJ2-5; D perhaps matches TRBD1 (5 bases). The J call may not be correct, given that the DNA end is closer to TRBJ2-7. CDR3 length equals 21 residues. Germline V gene sequence: CDR1 DFQATT, CDR2 SNEGSKA (reference sequence). CDR3 sequence: CSARVFYPEAPGQGQHYEQYF. The CDR3 coding sequence is TGCAGTGCTAGAGTTTTTTACCCCGAGGCTCCCGGCCAGGGTCAGCACTACGAGCAGTACTTC.

This clonotype was observed once. CDR3 sequence: CASSYLPRLAGESGLKQQYF. CDR3 sequence (DNA): TGTGCCAGCAGTTATCTCCCCCGGCTAGCGGGAGAGTCGGGGCTGAAGCAGCAGTACTTC. The chain couples TRBV6-5 to TRBJ2-7, with 10 bases aligning to TRBD2. J lost 8 bases, V lost 3 bases, and 25 bases had no gene match. The CDR3 runs to 20 residues. Per germline, CDR1 MNHEY and CDR2 SVGAGI.

This clonotype was seen a few times. The rearrangement joins TRBV12-3 or TRBV12-4 to TRBJ2-1; 7 bases line up with TRBD1. The CDR3 extends over 17 amino acids. The V and J ends lost 7 bases and 10 bases, in that order; junction bases with no gene match: 22. The CDR3 sequence: CASTDTVGTDFKGEQFF. The CDR3 coding sequence is TGTGCCAGCACCGACACAGTGGGGACAGACTTCAAGGGGGAGCAGTTCTTC.

The rearrangement joins TRBV7-9 to TRBJ2-7; 10 positions agree with TRBD2. V lost 10 bases and J lost 4; bases outside the gene matches: 7. Per germline, CDR1 SEHNR and CDR2 FQNEAQ (reference sequence). This CDR3 contains 13 residues. The CDR3 bases are TGTGCCATTAGGGCTAGCGGGAGTTACGAGCAGTACTTC. Residues: CAIRASGSYEQYF.

In its sample, this clonotype was seen a few times. This chain links TRBV12-3 or TRBV12-4 with TRBJ1-6; D not resolved. This CDR3 comprises 14 residues. V was cut by 6 bases and J by 1 base, with 7 bases left in between. The DNA of the CDR3 is TGTGCCAGCAGGTCAGGTTCCTATAATTCACCCCTCCACTTT. This translates into CASRSGSYNSPLHF.

CDR3 coding DNA: TGTGCCAGCAGCCCCTTCGGGGAGGACACCTTC. Protein sequence: CASSPFGEDTF. The chain joins TRBV7-2 to TRBJ1-2; D is undetermined. The CDR3 loop spans 11 amino acids. The V gene's germline CDR1 is SGHTA and CDR2 FQGNSA. The V end lost 5 bases, the J end lost 12 bases, and 13 bases lay between the germline ends.

V is TRBV27 and J is TRBJ2-6; D possibly matches TRBD1 or TRBD2 (6 bases each). Germline V gene sequence: CDR1 MNHEY, CDR2 SMNVEV (reference sequence). This CDR3 has 15 residues. Trimming removed 7 bases at V and 4 bases at J, with 14 bases between. DNA for the CDR3: TGTGCCAGCAAACCGGGGGCGGAAGGGGCCAACGTCCTGACTTTC. It yields the protein CASKPGAEGANVLTF. Combining the CDR3 with reference TRBV27 and TRBJ2-6 gives the whole variable domain EAQVTQNPRYLITVTGKKLTVTCSQNMNHEYMSWYRQDPGLGLRQIYYSMNVEVTDKGDVPEGYKVSRKEKRNFPLILESPSPNQTSLYFCASKPGAEGANVLTFGAGSRLTVL.

The V and J genes are TRBV20-1 and TRBJ2-5, with D perhaps TRBD2 (6 bases). The J call is doubtful: the DNA matches TRBJ2-7 better. The CDR3 extends over 13 amino acids. Germline CDR1 is DFQATT and CDR2 is SNEGSKA (reference sequence). In nucleotides, the CDR3 is TGCAGTGCTAGAGAGGAGGGTACCCACGAGCAGTACTTC. Protein sequence: CSAREEGTHEQYF.

This clonotype occurred once. The V and J genes are TRBV28 and TRBJ2-5; a possible D gene is TRBD2 (6 bases). Trimming cost V 4 bases and J 8 bases, with 17 bases left between them. Germline lookup yields CDR1 MDHEN and CDR2 SYDVKM. The CDR3 covers 14 residues. CDR3: CASSSRLDWDTQYF. The CDR3 DNA reads TGTGCCAGCAGTTCGCGACTAGATTGGGATACCCAGTACTTC.

This clonotype was found many times. The chain has TRBV7-3 and TRBJ2-5; TRBD2 aligns across 8 bases. The J call may be in error: the DNA end matches TRBJ2-7 better. The CDR3 is 15 residues long. Germline V gene sequence: CDR1 SGHTA, CDR2 FQGTGA. The CDR3 is CASRATSGEWDEQYF. In DNA, the CDR3 is TGTGCCAGCAGAGCCACTAGCGGAGAGTGGGACGAGCAGTACTTC.

This clonotype has a count of ten or more. One junction end does not reproduce the germline sequence, and a read error may be involved. The chain joins TRBV5-1 to TRBJ1-1; D remains ambiguous. The V gene's germline CDR1 is SGHRS and CDR2 YFSETQ. The CDR3 has 11 amino acids. The CDR3 loop is CASKVNTEAFF. CDR3 in DNA: TGTGCCAGCAAGGTGAACACTGAAGCTTTCTTT.

This clonotype has only a few counts. The gene calls are TRBV7-3 and TRBJ2-5, with 9 bases aligning to TRBD1. The J call may be in error: the DNA end matches TRBJ2-1 better. Looked up from germline, CDR1 is SGHTA and CDR2 is FQGTGA. This CDR3 contains 16 residues. CDR3 nucleotide sequence: TGTGCCAGCAGCTTTGACGGGACAGGGTACGGGAATGAGCAGTTCTTC. Translated: CASSFDGTGYGNEQFF.